The 28 T cell receptor beta chains below all came from one sample that was sequenced in a study of OX40 agonist ivuxolimab in advanced cancers. TCRdb keeps only in-frame clones here, not all; method: immunoSEQ multiplex PCR. The table has tens of thousands of clones, about 85% seen once. This specimen was CD4+ or CD8+ T cells sorted from blood, taken in a trial of the OX40 agonist ivuxolimab. Receptor source: an adult with an advanced solid tumor such as melanoma, head and neck, liver or kidney cancer.

V is TRBV11-3 and J is TRBJ2-5; 10 nucleotides line up with TRBD1. CDR1 and CDR2 (germline): SGHNT, YENEEA. The CDR3 loop spans 15 amino acids. After removal of 4 bases from V and 5 bases from J, the junction contained 7 bases not matched to a gene. The CDR3 sequence: CASSSGTGAPETQYF. The CDR3 nucleotides are TGTGCCAGCAGCTCCGGGACAGGGGCGCCTGAGACCCAGTACTTC.

The chain carries TRBV7-6 and TRBJ2-7; 9 nucleotides match TRBD1. The germline CDR1 and CDR2 sequences are SGHVS and FNYEAQ. V was pared by 4 bases and J by 4 bases, with 8 bases of the junction left unmatched. This CDR3 is built from 15 residues. The CDR3 DNA reads TGTGCCAGCAGCTCCACGACAGGGGGGGGTTACGAGCAGTACTTC. Translating it yields CASSSTTGGGYEQYF.

This chain links TRBV19 with TRBJ2-7, with unresolved D. The germline V and J ends were trimmed by 4 bases and 6 bases, with 16 bases remaining between them. Looked up from germline, CDR1 is LNHDA and CDR2 is SQIVND (reference sequence). The CDR3 runs 14 residues. In nucleotides, the CDR3 is TGTGCCAGTAGTAGCAGCATAGGCATGGGCGAGCAGTACTTC. Its protein is CASSSSIGMGEQYF.

This chain connects TRBV2 to TRBJ2-2, with D hard to call. The CDR3 is 14 amino acids. Trimming pared 7 bases from V and 0 bases from J, leaving 9 bases between. Germline-derived CDR1 and CDR2 are SNHLY and FYNNEI. CDR3 loop: CASTLTPNTGELFF. In nucleotides, the CDR3 is TGTGCCAGCACCCTCACACCGAACACCGGGGAGCTGTTTTTT.

This chain joins TRBV11-2 and TRBJ2-1, with 7 nucleotides matching TRBD2. This CDR3 has 14 residues. The J segment lost 3 bases and the V segment lost 3 bases, leaving 2 bases of the junction unmatched. CDR1 is SGHAT, CDR2 FQNNGV, per germline. The chain's CDR3 is CASSFGLDYNEQFF. CDR3 coding DNA: TGTGCCAGCAGCTTCGGACTAGACTACAATGAGCAGTTCTTC.

The chain recombines TRBV6-1 with TRBJ2-5; no reliable D call. The J call is uncertain, as TRBJ2-7 better fits the DNA end. This CDR3 comprises 12 residues. Per germline, CDR1 MNHNS and CDR2 SASEGT. CDR3 sequence reads: CASSVIAYEQYF. The CDR3 DNA sequence: TGTGCCAGCAGTGTAATTGCCTACGAGCAGTACTTC.

The chain is built from TRBV10-2 and TRBJ1-4; TRBD1 might be the D (6 bases). The CDR3 spans 13 residues. Per the germline V gene, CDR1 is WSHSY and CDR2 is SAAADI. Trimming shortened V by 6 bases and J by 5 bases, and 10 bases separated the two germline ends. As DNA, the CDR3 is TGCGCCAGCAGGGACAGAAAAAATGAAAAACTGTTTTTT. It is translated as CASRDRKNEKLFF.

This clone came up once. This chain links TRBV28 with TRBJ2-5; TRBD2 is a possible D gene (5 bases). CDR1 is MDHEN, CDR2 SYDVKM, per germline. Trimming cost V 7 bases and J 5 bases, with 14 bases left between them. The length of the CDR3 is 13 residues. CDR3 DNA: TGTGCCAGCACCGTTGAGGGCAGGGAGACCCAGTACTTC. Translation: CASTVEGRETQYF.

This clone was recorded a few times. The chain has TRBV11-3 and TRBJ2-2; possibly TRBD2 for D (5 bases). The CDR3 spans 14 residues. Per the germline V gene, CDR1 is SGHNT and CDR2 is YENEEA. Deletions cut 6 bases from V and 1 base from J, with 9 bases between. The CDR3 DNA reads TGTGCCAGCAGTCTTAGCGAGAACACCGGGGAGCTGTTTTTT. It encodes CASSLSENTGELFF.

V is TRBV5-1 and J is TRBJ2-7, with a possible D match to TRBD1 (6 bases). CDR3 size: 12 residues. Germline CDR1 reads SGHRS; CDR2 reads YFSETQ. Trimming took 4 bases from V and 7 from J, leaving 12 bases between them. CDR3 coding DNA: TGCGCCAGCAGCCCGCACAGGGATGAGCAGTACTTC. This sequence encodes CASSPHRDEQYF.

In nucleotides, the CDR3 is TGTGCCAGCAGCTCCGACAGGAGGGGAGGCCAGCCCCAGCATTTT. It translates to CASSSDRRGGQPQHF. The chain has TRBV7-8 and TRBJ1-5, with D possibly matching TRBD1 (6 bases). There are 15 residues in the CDR3. Trimming took 4 bases from V and 7 from J, leaving 17 bases between them. The germline CDR1 and CDR2 sequences are SGHVS and FQNEAQ.

V gene TRBV9 combines with J gene TRBJ1-1; D is undetermined. The V end was cut by 2 bases, the J end by 1 base, with 9 bases between. Germline V gene sequence: CDR1 SGDLS, CDR2 YYNGEE. CDR3 length equals 14 residues. The CDR3 nucleotides read TGTGCCAGCAGCGTCTCTTACAGGAACACTGAAGCTTTCTTT. Translation: CASSVSYRNTEAFF.

The chain is built from TRBV19 and TRBJ1-2; no clear D. Germline lookup yields CDR1 LNHDA and CDR2 SQIVND (reference sequence). Trimming removed 5 bases from V and 4 bases from J, with 14 bases in between. This CDR3 comprises 14 residues. The CDR3 DNA sequence: TGTGCCAGTAGTGGGATTAGTGGCGCCTATGGCTACACCTTC. This encodes CASSGISGAYGYTF.

V is TRBV10-1 and J is TRBJ1-1, with TRBD1 matching 12 bases. CDR1 is WNHNN, CDR2 SYGVQD, per germline (reference sequence). V shed 6 bases and J 1 base; nucleotides not matched to a gene: 3. The CDR3 is 15 amino acids. DNA for the CDR3: TGCGCCAGCAGCCCGGGACAGGGGGCGAACACTGAAGCTTTCTTT. This sequence encodes CASSPGQGANTEAFF.

In DNA, the CDR3 is TGCGCCAGCAGCTTTTCAGAGAACACTGAAGCTTTCTTT. Its translation is CASSFSENTEAFF. The chain joins TRBV5-1 to TRBJ1-1; D is undetermined. From germline, CDR1 is SGHRS and CDR2 YFSETQ. V lost 2 bases and J lost 1, with 6 bases in between. The CDR3 is 13 residues long.

The chain joins TRBV6-6 to TRBJ1-2, with D uncertain. V dropped 4 bases and J dropped 4 bases, with 7 bases sitting between them. CDR1 and CDR2 (germline): MNHNY, SVGAGI (reference sequence). The CDR3 covers 12 residues. The CDR3 DNA reads TGTGCCAGCAGTTGGGAGGGCTATGGCTACACCTTC. Encoded protein: CASSWEGYGYTF.

The chain links TRBV5-1 to TRBJ1-1, with a tentative D call TRBD1 (5 bases). V lost 0 bases and J lost 0, with 9 bases in between. CDR3 length: 15 residues. Per germline, CDR1 SGHRS and CDR2 YFSETQ. The CDR3 nucleotides read TGCGCCAGCAGCTTGGGAGGGACGGTGAACACTGAAGCTTTCTTT. Protein sequence: CASSLGGTVNTEAFF.

The gene calls are TRBV27 and TRBJ1-2; TRBD1 is a possible D gene (6 bases). With 6 bases removed from V and 8 bases from J, the gap between germline ends came to 13 bases. There are 12 residues in the CDR3. Germline V gene lookup returns CDR1 MNHEY and CDR2 SMNVEV (reference sequence). CDR3 loop: CASSRWGHGYTF. The CDR3, as DNA: TGTGCCAGCAGCCGGTGGGGGCACGGCTACACCTTC.

This chain links TRBV9 with TRBJ2-1; 9 bases align to TRBD1. With V trimmed by 3 bases and J by 7 bases, 8 bases remained unmatched. The germline V gene encodes CDR1 SGDLS and CDR2 YYNGEE. CDR3 length: 15 amino acids. CDR3 protein: CASSARRTGANEQFF. As DNA, the CDR3 is TGTGCCAGCAGCGCTCGGCGGACAGGGGCGAATGAGCAGTTCTTC. Filled out from reference TRBV9 and TRBJ2-1, the complete variable domain reads DSGVTQTPKHLITATGQRVTLRCSPRSGDLSVYWYQQSLDQGLQFLIQYYNGEERAKGNILERFSAQQFPDLHSELNLSSLELGDSALYFCASSARRTGANEQFFGPGTRLTVL.

The chain recombines TRBV9 with TRBJ1-4; TRBD1 aligns across 7 bases. Trimming cost V 3 bases and J 6 bases; bases outside gene matches: 5. The germline V gene encodes CDR1 SGDLS and CDR2 YYNGEE. CDR3 size: 14 residues. In nucleotides, the CDR3 is TGTGCCAGCAGCGCGACAGGGAGTTATGAAAAACTGTTTTTT. Translating gives CASSATGSYEKLFF.

This clone was recorded a few times. This chain links TRBV11-2 with TRBJ2-2; 8 nucleotides align to TRBD2. The J segment lost 3 bases and the V segment lost 5 bases, leaving 5 bases of the junction unmatched. The CDR3 has 15 residues. CDR1 and CDR2 from the germline V gene are SGHAT and FQNNGV. The CDR3 spells CASSPLAVHTGELFF. For the CDR3, the DNA is TGTGCCAGCAGCCCACTAGCGGTTCACACCGGGGAGCTGTTTTTT.

This rearrangement joins TRBV18 to TRBJ2-3, with 10 positions matching TRBD2. CDR1 is KGHSH, CDR2 LQKENI, per germline. The V gene end was trimmed by 1 base and the J gene end by 1 base; junction bases not matched to a gene: 5. The CDR3 totals 17 residues. CDR3 nucleotides: TGTGCCAGCTCACCACGGACTAGCGGAGGGGGCACAGATACGCAGTATTTT. This encodes CASSPRTSGGGTDTQYF.

The chain employs TRBV6-1 and TRBJ1-4, with unresolved D. Trimming left V 0 bases short and J 6 bases short, with 8 bases between. Germline CDR1 MNHNS, CDR2 SASEGT. This CDR3 is 14 amino acids long. The CDR3 coding sequence is TGTGCCAGCAGTGAAGCGAGGTCATATGAAAAACTGTTTTTT. Amino acid sequence: CASSEARSYEKLFF.

This chain connects TRBV6-1 to TRBJ2-3; D gene ambiguous. V lost 2 bases, J lost 3 bases, and 12 bases lay in between. The germline V gene has CDR1 MNHNS and CDR2 SASEGT. This CDR3 is 15 amino acids long. CDR3 sequence: CASSEPPGGTDTQYF. DNA of the CDR3: TGTGCCAGCAGTGAACCCCCGGGTGGAACAGATACGCAGTATTTT.

This clone was observed a few times. This chain links TRBV6-5 with TRBJ1-5; no definite D call. Trimming took 6 bases from V and 2 from J, leaving 5 bases between them. This CDR3 is 12 amino acids long. Germline-derived CDR1 and CDR2 are MNHEY and SVGAGI. The CDR3 DNA reads TGTGCCAGCAGGACTGGCAATCAGCCCCAGCATTTT. Translated: CASRTGNQPQHF.

This rearrangement joins TRBV7-2 to TRBJ2-5, with D maybe TRBD2 (5 bases). V was trimmed by 4 bases and J by 4 bases, leaving 10 bases between them. This CDR3 is built from 13 residues. The germline V gene has CDR1 SGHTA and CDR2 FQGNSA. The CDR3 DNA reads as TGTGCCAGCAGCTCCGCGGGCCGAGAGACCCAGTACTTC. Protein sequence: CASSSAGRETQYF.

This rearrangement joins TRBV6-5 to TRBJ1-2, with D possibly TRBD1 on 5 matching bases. The CDR3 covers 13 residues. The germline V gene has CDR1 MNHEY and CDR2 SVGAGI. Deletions cut 7 bases from V and 5 bases from J, with 14 bases between. CDR3 residues: CASTRAGSYGYTF. The CDR3 DNA sequence: TGTGCCAGCACCAGGGCAGGGTCTTATGGCTACACCTTC.

V and J are TRBV2 and TRBJ2-5; TRBD2 aligns across 9 bases. The closer fit of TRBJ2-7 to the DNA end suggests the J call may be wrong. CDR1 is SNHLY and CDR2 is FYNNEI in the germline V gene. The CDR3 totals 15 residues. This CDR3 is CASSEEAGGFYEQYF. CDR3 in DNA: TGTGCCAGCAGTGAAGAAGCGGGAGGCTTCTACGAGCAGTACTTC.